The clone carrying this TCR beta chain is a singleton in its sample. Its cognate antigen is unknown. Primers for the PCR totalled 60 Vbeta and 13 Jbeta. The method was immunoSEQ multiplex PCR; TCRdb's version includes in-frame clones alone and lacks a portion of them. The table records roughly 120,000 clones, around 80% of them present only once. The sample originates from a study of cytomegalovirus exposure and HLA in healthy donors. Study-wide findings and caveats: Immune exposure was documented only through CMV serostatus. Some TCR beta chains (about 180 of them) were listed as cytomegalovirus-associated.

The CDR3 spans 14 residues. CDR1 and CDR2 (germline): MNHEY, SVGAGI. Trimming left V 0 bases short and J 5 bases short, with 10 bases between. The source is a man aged 25-45 years in good health and CMV-seropositive. The chain couples TRBV6-5 to TRBJ1-1, with D tentatively TRBD1 (5 bases). Source material: PBMCs. The CDR3 DNA is TGTGCCAGCAGTTACTCTGACGGGGGGACTGAAGCTTTCTTT. As protein: CASSYSDGGTEAFF.